The 9 T cell receptor beta chains given below trace back to one sample, sequenced in a study of T cells in Graves' hyperthyroidism and ophthalmopathy. From RNA transcripts, TCR beta CDR3 regions were amplified. First-round RT-PCR with HTBI primers amplified the TCR CDR3 region. TCRdb re-derived calls from the multiplex PCR reads in MiXCR, one entry per CDR3 protein. The sample records fewer than 650,000 distinct CDR3 sequences, 13% to 15% being singletons. The sample taken for sequencing was blood. These receptors all come from a woman younger than 30 with Graves' ophthalmopathy.

This clonotype has a handful of counts. Relative to the germline gene, one junction end is altered; a read error may explain this. This chain links TRBV6-2 or TRBV6-3 with TRBJ1-5; 9 bases map to TRBD1. Germline values: CDR1 MNHEY, CDR2 SVGEGT. The CDR3 extends over 14 amino acids. CDR3 nucleotides: TGTGCCAGCAATTACAGGGGGCCAGAACAGCCCCAGCATTTT. This gives the protein CASNYRGPEQPQHF.

This clonotype was recorded at least ten times. The chain links TRBV6-2 or TRBV6-3 to TRBJ1-1; 8 nucleotides line up with TRBD1. V gave up 4 bases and J gave up 4 bases; unmatched junction bases: 11. In germline, CDR1 is MNHEY, CDR2 SVGEGT. The length of the CDR3 is 16 residues. The CDR3 is CASSSLDRAGGTEAFF. The CDR3 DNA sequence: TGTGCCAGCAGTTCCCTGGACAGGGCCGGTGGCACTGAAGCTTTCTTT.

This rearrangement joins TRBV7-2 to TRBJ1-5; 7 bases fit TRBD1. After removal of 5 bases from V and 6 bases from J, the junction contained 7 bases not matched to a gene. The CDR3 is 14 amino acids. Per the germline V gene, CDR1 is SGHTA and CDR2 is FQGNSA. CDR3 protein: CASSPSTGSQPQHF. The CDR3 bases are TGTGCCAGCAGCCCATCGACAGGGAGTCAGCCCCAGCATTTT.

In this sample, this clonotype turned up a few times. The gene calls are TRBV11-1 and TRBJ1-6; 8 nucleotides line up with TRBD1. Germline CDR1 SGHAT, CDR2 FQDESV (reference sequence). This CDR3 is 15 amino acids long. V was clipped by 6 bases and J by 7 bases; unmatched bases: 8. The CDR3 DNA follows: TGTGCCAGCAGTCATTACAGGGGGAGAAATTCACCCCTCCACTTT. Protein sequence: CASSHYRGRNSPLHF.

This clonotype was detected many times. This chain connects TRBV4-1 to TRBJ2-1; 9 bases line up with TRBD2. The J segment lost 5 bases and the V segment lost 0 bases, leaving 8 bases of the junction unmatched. This CDR3 is 17 amino acids long. Germline V gives CDR1 MGHRA, CDR2 YSYEKL. The DNA of the CDR3 is TGCGCCAGCAGCCAAGATAGGTCTAGCGGGACCCACAATGAGCAGTTCTTC. Translation gives CASSQDRSSGTHNEQFF.

This clonotype was seen many times. The chain uses TRBV28 and TRBJ1-2, with D possibly matching TRBD1 (6 bases). From germline, CDR1 is MDHEN and CDR2 SYDVKM. Between the trimmed V and J ends, which lost 5 bases and 4 bases, there was a span of 14 bases. The CDR3 loop spans 14 amino acids. CDR3 DNA: TGTGCCAGCAGTCCCCCGGGGGCGGCCTATGGCTACACCTTC. This translates into CASSPPGAAYGYTF.

The chain couples TRBV19 to TRBJ1-1; D remains unclear. Trimming removed 5 bases at V and 4 bases at J, with 14 bases between. The CDR3 totals 14 residues. Germline V gene lookup returns CDR1 LNHDA and CDR2 SQIVND (reference sequence). CDR3 DNA sequence: TGTGCCAGTAGTGCAAGCCCTTCTGGCACTGAAGCTTTCTTT. Residues: CASSASPSGTEAFF. Based on the CDR3 plus reference TRBV19 and TRBJ1-1, the full variable domain is DGGITQSPKYLFRKEGQNVTLSCEQNLNHDAMYWYRQDPGQGLRLIYYSQIVNDFQKGDIAEGYSVSREKKESFPLTVTSAQKNPTAFYLCASSASPSGTEAFFGQGTRLTVV.

The table lists this clonotype with many counts. The chain employs TRBV27 and TRBJ2-7, with 10 bases fitting TRBD2. Germline lookup yields CDR1 MNHEY and CDR2 SMNVEV (reference sequence). With V trimmed by 5 bases and J by 4 bases, 14 bases remained unmatched. The length of the CDR3 is 17 residues. The CDR3 region is CASSLRGLAGASYEQYF. The CDR3 DNA reads TGTGCCAGCAGTCTAAGGGGGCTAGCGGGAGCGTCTTACGAGCAGTACTTC.

In its sample, this clonotype was seen many times. The rearrangement joins TRBV7-8 to TRBJ1-1, with a tentative D call TRBD1 (6 bases). Trimming cost V 2 bases and J 2 bases, with 9 bases left between them. Germline CDR1 reads SGHVS; CDR2 reads FQNEAQ. The CDR3 consists of 14 residues. CDR3 amino acids: CASSLTTGNTEAFF. For the CDR3, the DNA is TGTGCCAGCAGCTTAACGACAGGTAACACTGAAGCTTTCTTT. Based on the CDR3 plus reference TRBV7-8 and TRBJ1-1, the full variable domain is GAGVSQSPRYKVAKRGQDVALRCDPISGHVSLFWYQQALGQGPEFLTYFQNEAQLDKSGLPSDRFFAERPEGSVSTLKIQRTQQEDSAVYLCASSLTTGNTEAFFGQGTRLTVV.